This TCR beta chain was documented in a study of T cell repertoires in cytomegalovirus infection. As for the study in general: CMV infection together with matching HLA type was indicated by public TCR beta signatures.

Trimming left V 6 bases short and J 4 bases short, with 10 bases between. CDR1 MDHEN and CDR2 SYDVKM come from the germline V gene. This CDR3 spans 14 amino acids. General observations from the study: The study found HLA-C-restricted CMV-specific TCR beta clonotypes dominating the ex vivo response. People with CMV and the relevant HLA were identified by cumulative public TCR beta family frequency.

This clonotype came up many times. The antigen remains unidentified. TCRdb re-analysed the reads in MiXCR, keeping a single row per CDR3 protein. The table lists more than 200,000 distinct CDR3 sequences, approximately 9% of them singletons. The source of this sequence is a human donor in good health (CMV status not recorded). Some clones in this sample may be carry-over from other donors' samples. The V call is TRBV28, the J call TRBJ2-6, with a tentative D call TRBD1 (6 bases). Sequenced input: PBMCs. The CDR3 coding sequence is TGTGCCAGCAGCCCAGGGGTCGGGGCCAACGTCCTGACTTTC. This codes for CASSPGVGANVLTF.